This T cell receptor beta chain was captured by sequencing in a study of blood T cell repertoires in COVID-19. Study details: Collection of acute and convalescent COVID-19 samples took place in the United States, Italy and Spain. PBMCs, B-cell-depleted T cells, or T cells provided the cDNA or gDNA that made up the material.

Per the authors' pipeline: Estimation of nucleated cell counts relied on the amplification of reference gene primers. The data were produced by immunoSEQ multiplex PCR, yet TCRdb's version contains in-frame clones alone and is incomplete. V, J and clone size are those of that table, while D and trimming were read from the DNA. The data show about 150,000 clones, about 86% seen once. V lost 5 bases and J lost 4; bases outside the gene matches: 12. This CDR3 has 16 amino acids. Germline V gives CDR1 SGHTA, CDR2 FQGNSA. The source is a man in his fifties or sixties with active or convalescent COVID-19. The rearrangement joins TRBV7-2 to TRBJ2-3, with TRBD2 identical over 7 bases. Sequencing was performed on peripheral blood. The CDR3 loop reads CASSPPQRAGADTQYF. The CDR3 nucleotides are TGTGCCAGCAGCCCCCCCCAGCGGGCGGGGGCAGATACGCAGTATTTT.